This note documents a single T cell receptor beta chain sequence. The data belong to a study of blood T cells in healthy people across ages. A second about 6 to 12 cycle PCR used barcoded and J-beta primers. A template-switch adaptor containing 12 random nucleotides labeled each cDNA molecule. TCRdb re-derived calls from the 5' RACE reads in MiXCR, one entry per CDR3 protein. The sample records under 2,000,000 distinct CDR3 sequences, less than 50% being singletons. The V and J ends lost 5 bases and 9 bases respectively, with 26 bases between them. Germline lookup yields CDR1 SGHTA and CDR2 FQGNSA. CDR3 length equals 17 residues.

This receptor was obtained from a woman aged 40 to 50 in good health. Input material: blood. This chain links TRBV7-2 with TRBJ1-5; D perhaps matches TRBD1 (5 bases). The CDR3: CASSPRGSFTQPRPQHF. CDR3 bases: TGTGCCAGCAGCCCCCGGGGCTCGTTTACCCAACCTCGGCCCCAGCATTTT.